The T cell receptor (beta chain) under discussion was sequenced for a study of blood T cell repertoires in COVID-19. Study background: The study drew acute and convalescent COVID-19 samples from the United States, Italy and Spain. PBMCs, B-cell-depleted T cells, or T cells were the source of the cDNA or gDNA that made up the material.

A few counts support this clone. Per the original methods: Amplification with reference gene primers provided the estimates of nucleated cell counts. Method: immunoSEQ multiplex PCR; TCRdb's copy keeps in-frame clones and lacks some. Clone size and the V and J calls come from that table; the DNA yielded D and trimming. The table records about 360,000 clones, roughly 80% of them present only once. CDR3 length: 14 amino acids. V was clipped by 2 bases and J by 1 base, with 9 bases between them. The germline V gene has CDR1 SGHNT and CDR2 YYREEE (reference sequence). The V and J genes are TRBV5-4 and TRBJ1-1; the D is unclear. This receptor was identified in a human donor with acute or convalescent COVID-19. The donor label of this sample is uncertain. What was sequenced was peripheral blood. DNA of the CDR3: TGTGCCAGCAGCTTCGGGGTCGGGAACACTGAAGCTTTCTTT. This gives the protein CASSFGVGNTEAFF. Complete variable domain (other parts from reference TRBV5-4 and TRBJ1-1): ETGVTQSPTHLIKTRGQQVTLRCSSQSGHNTVSWYQQALGQGPQFIFQYYREEENGRGNFPPRFSGLQFPNYSSELNVNALELDDSALYLCASSFGVGNTEAFFGQGTRLTVV.